Listed below are T cell receptor beta chains from one sample, sequenced in a study of shared clonotypes between healthy human individuals. Assay: immunoSEQ multiplex PCR; the TCRdb copy retains only in-frame clones and omits some. The table lists nearly 1,000,000 clones, approximately 76% of them singletons. The sequenced sample consisted of memory CD4+ T cells sorted from blood. These receptors were obtained from a man aged 18 to 30 in good health. CDR3s include the opening cysteine and the closing phenylalanine or tryptophan. The order of the fields is V gene, clone size, D gene, J gene, CDR3 DNA, CDR3 protein. D genes are given only for firm matches. Not every row has a clone size; where given, it reads once, few, many or a size class.

v_call: TRBV2; clone_size: -; d_call: -; j_call: TRBJ2-1; cdr3_nt: TGTGCCAGCAGTGTTAGGAATGAGCAGTTCTTC; cdr3_aa: CASSVRNEQFF
v_call: TRBV7-9; clone_size: -; d_call: TRBD2; j_call: TRBJ2-2; cdr3_nt: TGTGCCAGCAGCTTGGGTAGCGGGGGAAGTTCCGGGGAGCTGTTTTTT; cdr3_aa: CASSLGSGGSSGELFF
v_call: TRBV5-6; clone_size: -; d_call: -; j_call: TRBJ1-2; cdr3_nt: TGTGCCAGCAGCTTGAATACAGGGCTCGGCTACACCTTC; cdr3_aa: CASSLNTGLGYTF
v_call: TRBV5-4; clone_size: -; d_call: -; j_call: TRBJ2-2; cdr3_nt: TGTGCCAGCAGCTTGGCGGGGTTGCGCGGGGAGCTGTTTTTT; cdr3_aa: CASSLAGLRGELFF
v_call: TRBV27; clone_size: -; d_call: -; j_call: TRBJ2-1; cdr3_nt: TGTGCCAGCAGTCCCGGCAGGACGTTCAGCTCCTACAATGAGCAGTTCTTC; cdr3_aa: CASSPGRTFSSYNEQFF
v_call: TRBV27; clone_size: -; d_call: -; j_call: TRBJ2-7; cdr3_nt: TGTGCCAGCAAACCCCAAAGCAGCGGATCCTACGAGCAGTACTTC; cdr3_aa: CASKPQSSGSYEQYF
v_call: TRBV28; clone_size: -; d_call: -; j_call: TRBJ2-5; cdr3_nt: TGTGCCAGCAGTTTAGCCGCTAGCCGAGAGACCCAGTACTTC; cdr3_aa: CASSLAASRETQYF
v_call: TRBV30; clone_size: -; d_call: TRBD2; j_call: TRBJ2-7; cdr3_nt: TGTGCCTGGAGTGTAGGGACTAGCGGGAGGGCTGTAGAGCAGTACTTC; cdr3_aa: CAWSVGTSGRAVEQYF
v_call: TRBV4-1; clone_size: -; d_call: TRBD1; j_call: TRBJ1-5; cdr3_nt: TGCGCCAGCAGCCAAGAATCCGGGACAGGGTATCAGCCCCAGCATTTT; cdr3_aa: CASSQESGTGYQPQHF
v_call: TRBV9; clone_size: many; d_call: -; j_call: TRBJ1-4; cdr3_nt: TGTGCCAGCAGCGTAGCCTGGCCTGCAACTAATGAAAAACTGTTTTTT; cdr3_aa: CASSVAWPATNEKLFF
v_call: TRBV15; clone_size: -; d_call: -; j_call: TRBJ1-4; cdr3_nt: TGTGCCACCAGCAGAGCGGAAACGGGGACTAATGAAAAACTGTTTTTT; cdr3_aa: CATSRAETGTNEKLFF
v_call: TRBV5-4; clone_size: many; d_call: TRBD2; j_call: TRBJ2-1; cdr3_nt: TGTGCCAGCAGCTTTACTAGCGGGGGGGCCGGTGAGCAGTTCTTC; cdr3_aa: CASSFTSGGAGEQFF
v_call: TRBV28; clone_size: -; d_call: TRBD1; j_call: TRBJ2-7; cdr3_nt: TGTGCCAGCATCCCGACAGGGGTAAACGAGCAGTACTTC; cdr3_aa: CASIPTGVNEQYF
v_call: TRBV5-1; clone_size: -; d_call: TRBD1; j_call: TRBJ1-4; cdr3_nt: TGCGCCAGCAGCTTGGAAGGGACAGCAACCTCGGCTAATGAAAAACTGTTTTTT; cdr3_aa: CASSLEGTATSANEKLFF
v_call: TRBV30; clone_size: -; d_call: TRBD1; j_call: TRBJ2-2; cdr3_nt: TGTGCCTGGAGTAGGACAGGGGGCCGCACCGGGGAGCTGTTTTTT; cdr3_aa: CAWSRTGGRTGELFF
v_call: TRBV27; clone_size: -; d_call: TRBD1; j_call: TRBJ2-7; cdr3_nt: TGTGCCAGCAGTCGCTCAGGGGGAATCTACGAGCAGTACTTC; cdr3_aa: CASSRSGGIYEQYF
v_call: TRBV9; clone_size: -; d_call: TRBD2; j_call: TRBJ2-1; cdr3_nt: TGTGCCAGCAGCGCAGGACCGGGACTAGCGACAGGGAGCTCCTACAATGAGCAGTTCTTC; cdr3_aa: CASSAGPGLATGSSYNEQFF
v_call: TRBV28; clone_size: -; d_call: -; j_call: TRBJ2-1; cdr3_nt: TGTGCCAGCACCGCCCCGAGAATCCCGGTTGAGCAGTTCTTC; cdr3_aa: CASTAPRIPVEQFF
v_call: TRBV9; clone_size: -; d_call: TRBD1; j_call: TRBJ2-7; cdr3_nt: TGTGCCAGCAGCGTAGCAGGACAGGGATCCTACGAGCAGTACTTC; cdr3_aa: CASSVAGQGSYEQYF
v_call: TRBV7-6; clone_size: once; d_call: -; j_call: TRBJ1-6; cdr3_nt: TGTGCCAGCAGCTTAGACCAGGCTTCGAATTCACCCCTCCACTTT; cdr3_aa: CASSLDQASNSPLHF
v_call: TRBV4-1; clone_size: -; d_call: TRBD1; j_call: TRBJ1-5; cdr3_nt: TGCGCCAGCAGCCAAGAAGGGACAGCTGTTTCTCGGCCCCAGCATTTT; cdr3_aa: CASSQEGTAVSRPQHF
v_call: TRBV15; clone_size: -; d_call: TRBD1; j_call: TRBJ1-5; cdr3_nt: TGTGCCACCAGCAGAGATGAGGACAGGGGACTTTATAGCAATCAGCCCCAGCATTTT; cdr3_aa: CATSRDEDRGLYSNQPQHF
v_call: TRBV5-1; clone_size: -; d_call: -; j_call: TRBJ2-5; cdr3_nt: TGCGCCAGCAGCTATCGAGAGACCCAGTACTTC; cdr3_aa: CASSYRETQYF
v_call: TRBV5-1; clone_size: -; d_call: -; j_call: TRBJ2-1; cdr3_nt: TGCGCCAGCAGCCCCGTACTAGCACCTGAGCAGTTCTTC; cdr3_aa: CASSPVLAPEQFF
v_call: TRBV9; clone_size: -; d_call: TRBD1; j_call: TRBJ1-6; cdr3_nt: TGTGCCAGCAGCTCATCCGGGACAGATAATTCACCCCTCCACTTT; cdr3_aa: CASSSSGTDNSPLHF
v_call: TRBV27; clone_size: -; d_call: -; j_call: TRBJ1-4; cdr3_nt: TGTGCCAGCGGAAGGACAGCCACTAATGAAAAACTGTTTTTT; cdr3_aa: CASGRTATNEKLFF
v_call: TRBV15; clone_size: -; d_call: -; j_call: TRBJ1-1; cdr3_nt: TGTGCCACCAGCAGAGATCGTGGCCTGAACACTGAAGCTTTCTTT; cdr3_aa: CATSRDRGLNTEAFF
v_call: TRBV2; clone_size: once; d_call: TRBD1; j_call: TRBJ1-2; cdr3_nt: TGTGCCAGCAGGGGGACAGAAGGTAACTATGGCTACACCTTC; cdr3_aa: CASRGTEGNYGYTF
v_call: TRBV2; clone_size: -; d_call: TRBD2; j_call: TRBJ2-1; cdr3_nt: TGTGCCAGCTTCGGGGGGTCCTACAATGAGCAGTTCTTC; cdr3_aa: CASFGGSYNEQFF